The clone carrying this TCR beta chain was counted between two and nine times. The data are from a study of human T cells and chemical hapten exposure. TCRdb redid the calling of the RACE reads with MiXCR, one entry per CDR3 protein. Here the sample spans about 380,000 distinct CDR3 sequences, nearly 5% being singletons. The time point is: patch test 1, 2 weeks after DPC sensitization. Indicated treatment: therapeutic diphenylcyclopropenone sensitization with weekly scalp DPC. The CDR3 is 15 amino acids. In germline, CDR1 is SNHLY, CDR2 FYNNEI. V dropped 7 bases and J dropped 0 bases, with 13 bases sitting between them.

This chain links TRBV2 with TRBJ1-5; D may be TRBD1 (5 bases). The sequenced sample was whole blood, obtained in connection with sensitization to the hapten diphenylcyclopropenone (DPC). This TCR was sampled from a woman in her forties or fifties with alopecia areata. Some clones in this sample may be carry-over from other donors' samples. The CDR3 protein is CASTLPQDSNQPQHF. CDR3 nucleotides: TGTGCCAGCACCCTTCCACAGGATAGCAATCAGCCCCAGCATTTT. Supplemented by reference TRBV2 and TRBJ1-5, the full variable domain reads EPEVTQTPSHQVTQMGQEVILRCVPISNHLYFYWYRQILGQKVEFLVSFYNNEISEKSEIFDDQFSVERPDGSNFTLKIRSTKLEDSAMYFCASTLPQDSNQPQHFGDGTRLSIL.